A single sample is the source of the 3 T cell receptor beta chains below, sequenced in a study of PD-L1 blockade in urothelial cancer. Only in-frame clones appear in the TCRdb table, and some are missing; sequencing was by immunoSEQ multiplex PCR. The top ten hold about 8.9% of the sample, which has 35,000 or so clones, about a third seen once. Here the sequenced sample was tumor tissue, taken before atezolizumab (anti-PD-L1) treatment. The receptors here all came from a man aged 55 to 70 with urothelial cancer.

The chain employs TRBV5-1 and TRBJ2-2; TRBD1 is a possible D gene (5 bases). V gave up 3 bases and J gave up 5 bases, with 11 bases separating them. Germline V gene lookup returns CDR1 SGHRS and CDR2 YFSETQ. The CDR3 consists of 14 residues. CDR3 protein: CASSSREITGELFF. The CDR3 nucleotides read TGCGCCAGCAGCTCCAGGGAAATTACCGGGGAGCTGTTTTTT.

In DNA form, the CDR3 reads TGTGCCAGCTCAGACTACAGGGCGGCCGGGGAGCTGTTTTTT. Encoded protein: CASSDYRAAGELFF. This chain joins TRBV18 and TRBJ2-2; tentatively, D is TRBD1 (6 bases). Germline CDR1 is KGHSH and CDR2 is LQKENI. The V end was cut by 5 bases, the J end by 6 bases, with 13 bases between. The CDR3 sequence is 14 residues long.

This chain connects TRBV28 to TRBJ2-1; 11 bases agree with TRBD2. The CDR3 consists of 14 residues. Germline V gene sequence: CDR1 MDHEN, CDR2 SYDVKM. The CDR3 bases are TGTGGACTAGCGGGAACCCCAACCGTGACCGAGCAGTTCTTC. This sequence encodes CGLAGTPTVTEQFF.